Described below is a single TCR beta chain sequence and its context. The target antigen is unknown. The V gene end was trimmed by 5 bases and the J gene end by 0 bases; junction bases not matched to a gene: 3. This CDR3 spans 14 amino acids. Looked up from germline, CDR1 is SGHDT and CDR2 is YYEEEE. Of the isolated RNA, all was reverse transcribed, and so the sequenced material was expressed TCRB transcripts. Here immunoSEQ multiplex PCR was the method, and the copy in TCRdb shows in-frame clones only, minus some. The repertoire includes hundreds of thousands of clones, 13% of them detected once, and 0.022% sits in the top ten. This sample was included in a study of beta chain features in type 1 diabetes. Broader study findings: Moderate yet significant TCRB CDR3 shortening was seen in Type 1 diabetes patients in all four CD4+ subsets. It was not settled here whether HLA type affects TCRB rearrangement.

This TCR was sampled from a young man with type 1 diabetes. The V gene is TRBV5-6, the J gene TRBJ1-1; 8 bases line up with TRBD1. Sequenced sample: naive CD4+ T cells from blood. CDR3 amino acids: CASSRDRLNTEAFF. The CDR3 DNA reads TGTGCCAGCAGTCGGGACAGGCTGAACACTGAAGCTTTCTTT.